This record concerns one T cell receptor (beta chain) sequence. Mismatch with germline at one junction end may stem from a read error. Clones were sequenced by immunoSEQ multiplex PCR, and TCRdb holds only the in-frame ones, with some missing. Found here are more than 45,000 clones, around 90% of them singletons; the top ten hold 20% to 25%. These data originate in a study of T cells in tuberculosis. After thawing and overnight rest, PBMC were stained with GMM-loaded CD1B tetramer, viability dye and anti-CD3 for sorting. The CD1B tetramers carried C32 glucose monomycolate purified from Rhodococcus equi. The specimen sequenced was CD1b-GMM tetramer-negative cells sorted from PBMCs. The receptor's source is an adult woman with latent tuberculosis.

Here the CDR3 DNA reads TGTGCCAGCAGCGATCACTATGGTTACACCTTC. Its protein product is CASSDHYGYTF. The chain is built from TRBV6-5 and TRBJ1-2; no firm D call. From germline, CDR1 is MNHEY and CDR2 SVGAGI. This CDR3 has 11 residues.